This T cell receptor beta chain is from a study of metastatic and nonmetastatic thyroid tumors. Thyroid surgery had not been preceded by any treatment in any patient. In its sample, this clone was seen a few times. The antigen is not known. Regarding the study as a whole: Significantly higher TCR beta diversity was reportedly seen in malignant thyroid tumors than benign nodules, in blood and tumor.

With 5 bases removed from V and 5 bases from J, the gap between germline ends came to 22 bases. This CDR3 region has 16 residues. The germline V gene encodes CDR1 MNHEY and CDR2 SVGEGT. Authors' data handling: Construction of a distant-metastasis classifier for papillary thyroid cancer relied on CDR3 differences across clinicopathological groups. TCRdb recomputed clones from the PCR reads via MiXCR. For this entry, the V and J calls and clone size follow TCRdb and not the study's own pipeline. The data show around 64,000 clones, 4% to 4.5% seen once. The rearrangement links TRBV6-2 or TRBV6-3 to TRBJ2-7, with D perhaps TRBD1 (5 bases). The clonotype comes from a female donor with papillary thyroid cancer or a benign thyroid nodule (not recorded which). Some clones in this sample may be carry-over from other donors' samples. The source material was blood. The CDR3 spells CASSGMAGKGRDEQYF. In DNA, the CDR3 is TGTGCCAGCAGTGGGATGGCAGGGAAAGGCAGAGACGAGCAGTACTTC.